The 31 T cell receptor beta chains below all came from one sample that was sequenced in a study of vaccination effects on CD4 cells after COVID-19. Their cognate antigens are unknown. Using viral peptide pools, the ViraFEST assay grew out antigen-specific CD4+ T cells prior to sequencing. It was after roughly ten days of culture that CD4+ T cells were isolated. Vaccinees lacked prior SARS-CoV-2 infection and tested negative for nucleocapsid antibodies. Generated by immunoSEQ multiplex PCR, the TCRdb table keeps only in-frame clones and is missing some. Found here are some 22,000 clones, roughly two thirds of them singletons; the top ten hold roughly 4.6%. Sequencing used CD4+ T cells from PBMCs cultured with SARS-CoV-2 spike peptides, obtained before COVID-19 vaccination. Source of these receptors: a human donor who received a COVID-19 vaccine.

The V call is TRBV19, the J call TRBJ2-6; 7 positions agree with TRBD1. Trimming removed 2 bases from V and 1 base from J; junction bases left unmatched: 20. CDR1 is LNHDA, CDR2 SQIVND, per germline (reference sequence). There are 22 residues in the CDR3. CDR3 in amino acids: CASSIRGQGVSFLFSGANVLTF. CDR3 bases: TGTGCCAGTAGTATACGAGGTCAGGGGGTATCCTTCCTTTTTTCTGGGGCCAACGTCCTGACTTTC.

The genes are TRBV5-1 and TRBJ2-7; D is perhaps TRBD1 (5 bases). V dropped 4 bases and J dropped 5 bases, with 10 bases sitting between them. Germline V gene lookup returns CDR1 SGHRS and CDR2 YFSETQ. The CDR3 spans 12 residues. This CDR3 reads CASSTQGHEQYF. The CDR3, as DNA: TGCGCCAGCAGCACCCAGGGCCACGAGCAGTACTTC.

This rearrangement joins TRBV18 to TRBJ2-3; D not resolved. This CDR3 has 13 residues. Germline lookup yields CDR1 KGHSH and CDR2 LQKENI. Trimming removed 2 bases from V and 4 bases from J, with 7 bases in between. CDR3 residues: CASSPIQADTQYF. CDR3 DNA: TGTGCCAGCTCACCAATTCAGGCAGATACGCAGTATTTT.

The chain has TRBV11-2 and TRBJ1-1; the D gene is possibly TRBD1 (5 bases). The V gene's germline CDR1 is SGHAT and CDR2 FQNNGV. Trimming took 1 base from V and 2 from J, leaving 8 bases between them. The CDR3 is 14 amino acids. Here the CDR3 reads CASSLVTANTEAFF. The DNA of the CDR3 is TGTGCCAGCAGCTTAGTGACAGCAAACACTGAAGCTTTCTTT.

The chain carries TRBV5-1 and TRBJ2-5, with 7 bases identical to TRBD2. CDR1 and CDR2 (germline): SGHRS, YFSETQ. The ends lost 4 bases at V and 1 base at J; junction bases unmatched: 7. The CDR3 sequence is 15 residues long. Here the CDR3 reads CASSANGGSQETQYF. CDR3 bases: TGCGCCAGCAGCGCTAACGGGGGGTCCCAAGAGACCCAGTACTTC.

This clone was seen a few times. This chain links TRBV29-1 with TRBJ2-2; TRBD2 matches at 16 bases. Germline assignment: CDR1 SQVTM and CDR2 ANQGSEA. This CDR3 contains 17 residues. V lost 7 bases and J lost 4; bases outside the gene matches: 9. CDR3 loop: CSAAPGLAGGATGELFF. CDR3 coding DNA: TGCAGCGCCGCCCCGGGACTAGCGGGGGGGGCCACCGGGGAGCTGTTTTTT.

The J gene is TRBJ1-5, the V gene TRBV3-1 (or the pseudogene TRBV3-2); 9 nucleotides agree with TRBD1. The length of the CDR3 is 15 residues. CDR1 is LGHDT, CDR2 YNNKEL, per germline (reference sequence). With 4 bases clipped from V and 6 bases from J, the junction kept 7 bases outside the gene matches. The CDR3 region has the DNA TGTGCCAGCAGCCCTTTTACGGACAGGGGTCAGCCCCAGCATTTT. Its protein product is CASSPFTDRGQPQHF.

V gene TRBV19 combines with J gene TRBJ2-3, with 11 positions matching TRBD2. Germline V gene lookup returns CDR1 LNHDA and CDR2 SQIVND (reference sequence). The CDR3 spans 15 residues. V lost 6 bases and J lost 6; bases outside the gene matches: 8. The CDR3, as DNA: TGTGCCAGTAGAGCCGGGACTAGCGGAATCGATACGCAGTATTTT. It is translated as CASRAGTSGIDTQYF.

This sequence joins TRBV4-1 and TRBJ2-7, with TRBD2 matching 15 bases. The CDR3 runs to 16 residues. From germline, CDR1 is MGHRA and CDR2 YSYEKL. The V segment lost 1 base and the J segment 4 bases; nucleotides outside the gene matches: 2. CDR3 coding DNA: TGCGCCAGCAGCCAAGGGACTAGCGGGAGGGGATACGAGCAGTACTTC. Residues: CASSQGTSGRGYEQYF.

This chain connects TRBV19 to TRBJ2-1; a weak D match, TRBD2 (6 bases). The CDR3 loop spans 14 amino acids. Looked up from germline, CDR1 is LNHDA and CDR2 is SQIVND (reference sequence). Deletions cut 4 bases from V and 8 bases from J, with 15 bases between. The CDR3 nucleotides read TGTGCCAGTAGTACTTGGGGGGAATCCCATGAGCAGTTCTTC. It specifies CASSTWGESHEQFF.

CDR3 amino acids: CASTLERGVNTEAFF. CDR3 in DNA: TGTGCCAGCACTTTGGAACGAGGGGTTAACACTGAAGCTTTCTTT. The chain recombines TRBV6-5 with TRBJ1-1, with TRBD1 as a possible D gene (5 bases). Per germline, CDR1 MNHEY and CDR2 SVGAGI. The V end was cut by 7 bases, the J end by 2 bases, with 17 bases between. CDR3 length: 15 amino acids.

In this sample, this clone turned up a few times. The chain employs TRBV7-9 and TRBJ1-2, with D maybe TRBD1 (5 bases). Germline assignment: CDR1 SEHNR and CDR2 FQNEAQ (reference sequence). CDR3 length equals 13 residues. Trimming pared 7 bases from V and 6 bases from J, leaving 15 bases between. The CDR3 nucleotides read TGTGCCAGCAACTCCGGGGGAGGAGATGGCTACACCTTC. It translates to CASNSGGGDGYTF. The full variable domain, completed using reference TRBV7-9 and TRBJ1-2, is DTGVSQNPRHKITKRGQNVTFRCDPISEHNRLYWYRQTLGQGPEFLTYFQNEAQLEKSRLLSDRFSAERPKGSFSTLEIQRTEQGDSAMYLCASNSGGGDGYTFGSGTRLTVV.

This CDR3 reads CASSRTSGSGETQYF. DNA of the CDR3: TGTGCCAGCAGCCGGACTAGCGGGAGTGGGGAGACCCAGTACTTC. This chain joins TRBV11-2 and TRBJ2-5; 13 positions match TRBD2. This CDR3 region has 15 residues. V trimming: 5 bases; J trimming: 5 bases; junction bases outside the gene matches: 5. Germline V gene lookup returns CDR1 SGHAT and CDR2 FQNNGV.

This chain joins TRBV3-1 (or the pseudogene TRBV3-2) and TRBJ2-1; either TRBD1 or TRBD2 may supply D (5 bases each). CDR1 is LGHDT and CDR2 is YNNKEL in the germline V gene (reference sequence). Trimming removed 2 bases from V and 3 bases from J, with 11 bases in between. CDR3 length equals 15 residues. CDR3 DNA: TGTGCCAGCAGCCAACAAACGGGACGCTACAATGAGCAGTTCTTC. Amino acid sequence: CASSQQTGRYNEQFF.

The chain carries TRBV2 and TRBJ2-3, with D unresolved. Trimming shortened V by 6 bases and J by 3 bases, and 19 bases separated the two germline ends. CDR3 length: 16 residues. CDR1 SNHLY and CDR2 FYNNEI come from the germline V gene. CDR3 residues: CASRDLLGSRTDTQYF. The CDR3 DNA sequence: TGTGCCAGCAGAGATTTGCTAGGAAGTCGGACAGATACGCAGTATTTT.

The CDR3 DNA sequence: TGTGCCAGCAGCCGTGGACAGGGGTGGACTGAAGCTTTCTTT. Protein sequence: CASSRGQGWTEAFF. The genes are TRBV3-1 (or the pseudogene TRBV3-2) and TRBJ1-1, with TRBD1 matching over 9 bases. The CDR3 spans 14 residues. Germline assignment: CDR1 LGHDT and CDR2 YNNKEL (reference sequence). Unmatched junction bases numbered 5, after V lost 4 bases and J lost 5 bases.

CDR3 region: CASSLANLYEQYF. DNA for the CDR3: TGTGCCAGCAGTTTAGCAAACCTCTACGAGCAGTACTTC. The J gene is TRBJ2-7, the V gene TRBV12-3 or TRBV12-4; no definite D call. This CDR3 is built from 13 residues. With 0 bases removed from V and 3 bases from J, the gap between germline ends came to 6 bases.

V and J are TRBV6-5 and TRBJ2-5; D may be TRBD1 or TRBD2 (5 bases each). Trimming removed 5 bases from V and 0 bases from J, with 13 bases in between. This CDR3 is built from 15 residues. Germline V CDR1 and CDR2: MNHEY, SVGAGI. The CDR3 DNA reads as TGTGCCAGCAGTCCCCACGGGACGGACCAAGAGACCCAGTACTTC. Encoded protein: CASSPHGTDQETQYF.

This clone has only a few counts. This chain links TRBV6-5 with TRBJ1-1; no clear D gene. V was clipped by 2 bases and J by 4 bases, with 14 bases between them. The CDR3 is 15 amino acids. Germline V gives CDR1 MNHEY, CDR2 SVGAGI. Here the CDR3 reads CASSYGQGMSTEAFF. For the CDR3, the DNA is TGTGCCAGCAGTTACGGTCAAGGAATGAGCACTGAAGCTTTCTTT.

The chain employs TRBV3-1 (or the pseudogene TRBV3-2) and TRBJ1-4; D is perhaps TRBD1 (6 bases). Trimming removed 3 bases at V and 10 bases at J, with 18 bases between. CDR3 length: 15 amino acids. Germline lookup yields CDR1 LGHDT and CDR2 YNNKEL (reference sequence). The CDR3 DNA reads TGTGCCAGCAGCCATTCAGACGGGGGGCTGGGAAAACTGTTTTTT. Translating gives CASSHSDGGLGKLFF.

CDR3 nucleotides: TGTGCCAGCAGTCCCAGGGGAGCCACTGAAGCTTTCTTT. Translated, it gives CASSPRGATEAFF. This chain connects TRBV6-5 to TRBJ1-1; D might be TRBD1 (6 bases). Trimming removed 5 bases at V and 4 bases at J, with 11 bases between. This CDR3 is 13 amino acids long. Germline CDR1 and CDR2: MNHEY and SVGAGI.

This chain connects TRBV2 to TRBJ2-4; 9 bases align to TRBD1. This CDR3 is built from 14 residues. The J segment lost 8 bases and the V segment lost 4 bases, leaving 6 bases of the junction unmatched. Germline V lookup: CDR1 SNHLY, CDR2 FYNNEI. CDR3 protein: CASSVGQGGYIQYF. The CDR3 DNA is TGTGCCAGCAGTGTGGGACAGGGTGGATACATTCAGTACTTC.

The chain carries TRBV19 and TRBJ1-2, with D tentatively TRBD1 (6 bases). The CDR3 length is 13 residues. CDR1 and CDR2 from the germline V gene are LNHDA and SQIVND (reference sequence). V was trimmed by 2 bases and J by 8 bases, leaving 12 bases between them. The CDR3 nucleotides are TGTGCCAGTAGTATACCAGGGGAGAAGGGCTACACCTTC. Translating gives CASSIPGEKGYTF.

This chain joins TRBV5-1 and TRBJ2-3; 10 nucleotides match TRBD2. V was clipped by 3 bases and J by 2 bases; unmatched bases: 6. Germline CDR1 reads SGHRS; CDR2 reads YFSETQ. This CDR3 spans 16 amino acids. CDR3 in DNA: TGCGCCAGCAGCTGGACTCTAGCGGGGGCCACAGATACGCAGTATTTT. As protein: CASSWTLAGATDTQYF.

The V call is TRBV27, the J call TRBJ2-5; 7 bases map to TRBD1. Germline-derived CDR1 and CDR2 are MNHEY and SMNVEV (reference sequence). The CDR3 is 14 residues long. Unmatched junction bases numbered 7, after V lost 5 bases and J lost 4 bases. The CDR3 loop reads CASSLRGRAETQYF. CDR3 sequence (DNA): TGTGCCAGCAGTCTAAGGGGGCGGGCAGAGACCCAGTACTTC.

The chain combines TRBV3-1 (or the pseudogene TRBV3-2) with TRBJ2-2, with 7 bases aligning to TRBD2. The V gene end was trimmed by 3 bases and the J gene end by 5 bases; junction bases not matched to a gene: 6. The CDR3 runs 15 residues. Germline V gene lookup returns CDR1 LGHDT and CDR2 YNNKEL (reference sequence). The CDR3 nucleotides are TGTGCCAGCAGCCAGAGACTAGCAGGGACCGGGGAGCTGTTTTTT. As protein: CASSQRLAGTGELFF.

V and J are TRBV6-5 and TRBJ1-5; D remains unclear. This CDR3 region has 13 residues. Per germline, CDR1 MNHEY and CDR2 SVGAGI. Between the trimmed V and J ends, which lost 8 bases and 4 bases, there was a span of 12 bases. The DNA of the CDR3 is TGTGCCAGCGTGTTTGGAAGGAATCAGCCCCAGCATTTT. As protein: CASVFGRNQPQHF.

This clone was detected only once. The rearrangement links TRBV19 to TRBJ1-1; tentatively, D is TRBD1 (5 bases). The CDR3 runs to 13 residues. Trimming cost V 7 bases and J 3 bases, with 12 bases left between them. Per the germline V gene, CDR1 is LNHDA and CDR2 is SQIVND (reference sequence). The CDR3 DNA is TGTGCCAGTAACAGGCACGGGGACACTGAAGCTTTCTTT. As protein: CASNRHGDTEAFF. Based on the CDR3 plus reference TRBV19 and TRBJ1-1, the full variable domain is DGGITQSPKYLFRKEGQNVTLSCEQNLNHDAMYWYRQDPGQGLRLIYYSQIVNDFQKGDIAEGYSVSREKKESFPLTVTSAQKNPTAFYLCASNRHGDTEAFFGQGTRLTVV.

This chain links TRBV5-1 with TRBJ1-1; 7 bases are shared with TRBD1. CDR1 and CDR2 (germline): SGHRS, YFSETQ. This CDR3 spans 15 amino acids. The J segment lost 4 bases and the V segment lost 2 bases, leaving 8 bases of the junction unmatched. In DNA, the CDR3 is TGCGCCAGCAGCTTCTCACAGGGGACTGGCACTGAAGCTTTCTTT. Translation: CASSFSQGTGTEAFF.

In nucleotides, the CDR3 is TGCAGTGCTAGTCGGGGAGGGAACACCGGGGAGCTGTTTTTT. The encoded protein is CSASRGGNTGELFF. The chain uses TRBV20-1 and TRBJ2-2; weak D call: TRBD2 (6 bases). The V end lost 3 bases, the J end lost 1 base, and 9 bases lay between the germline ends. The CDR3 runs 14 residues. The germline gives CDR1 DFQATT, CDR2 SNEGSKA (reference sequence).

This clone has a handful of counts. V usage is TRBV7-9 and J usage is TRBJ1-1, with a possible D match to TRBD1 (5 bases). CDR1 is SEHNR, CDR2 FQNEAQ, per germline (reference sequence). The germline V and J ends were trimmed by 4 bases and 7 bases, with 7 bases remaining between them. The CDR3 is made up of 11 amino acids. The chain's CDR3 is CASSSRGEAFF. For the CDR3, the DNA is TGTGCCAGCAGCTCTAGGGGTGAAGCTTTCTTT.